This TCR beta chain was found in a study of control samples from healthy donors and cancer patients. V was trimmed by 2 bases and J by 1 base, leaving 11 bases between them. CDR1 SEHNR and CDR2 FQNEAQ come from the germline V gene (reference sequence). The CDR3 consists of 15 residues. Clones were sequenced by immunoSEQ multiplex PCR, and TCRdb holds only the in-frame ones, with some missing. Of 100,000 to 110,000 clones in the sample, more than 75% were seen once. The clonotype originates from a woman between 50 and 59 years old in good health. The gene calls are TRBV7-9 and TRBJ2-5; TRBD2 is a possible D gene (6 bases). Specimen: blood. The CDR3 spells CASSLSSATQETQYF. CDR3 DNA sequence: TGTGCCAGCAGCTTATCTAGCGCGACCCAAGAGACCCAGTACTTC.